The TCR beta chain described here comes from a study of CD8+CD57+ T cells in acquired aplastic anemia. Overall study context: Sorted CD4+ plus CD8+ cells gave DNA averaging roughly 3 ug. Broader study findings: Patients had under 30 CD8+ CDR3 sequences in common with controls (the shared set). Patients showed no significant difference from controls in CD8+ Simpson's diversity.

A few counts support this clonotype. Its target is unknown. A much larger clone lies one base from this, so it may be a read error. Genomic DNA provided the template from which TCR beta VDJ and CDR3 profiles were obtained. In TCRdb, the reads were re-called with MiXCR into one record per CDR3 protein. The data hold some 290,000 distinct CDR3 sequences, with approximately 55% observed a single time. The V end was cut by 5 bases, the J end by 7 bases, with 14 bases between. The CDR3 spans 13 residues. This clonotype was obtained from a human donor with severe aplastic anemia or a healthy control (not recorded which). The specimen was sorted CD4+, CD8+, or CD8+CD57+ T cells (not recorded which) from PBMCs. This sequence joins TRBV12-3 or TRBV12-4 and TRBJ1-2; D is ambiguous. The CDR3 nucleotides are TGTGCCAGCAGTGAAGTGCTAGTTAGTGGCTACACCTTC. The encoded protein is CASSEVLVSGYTF.